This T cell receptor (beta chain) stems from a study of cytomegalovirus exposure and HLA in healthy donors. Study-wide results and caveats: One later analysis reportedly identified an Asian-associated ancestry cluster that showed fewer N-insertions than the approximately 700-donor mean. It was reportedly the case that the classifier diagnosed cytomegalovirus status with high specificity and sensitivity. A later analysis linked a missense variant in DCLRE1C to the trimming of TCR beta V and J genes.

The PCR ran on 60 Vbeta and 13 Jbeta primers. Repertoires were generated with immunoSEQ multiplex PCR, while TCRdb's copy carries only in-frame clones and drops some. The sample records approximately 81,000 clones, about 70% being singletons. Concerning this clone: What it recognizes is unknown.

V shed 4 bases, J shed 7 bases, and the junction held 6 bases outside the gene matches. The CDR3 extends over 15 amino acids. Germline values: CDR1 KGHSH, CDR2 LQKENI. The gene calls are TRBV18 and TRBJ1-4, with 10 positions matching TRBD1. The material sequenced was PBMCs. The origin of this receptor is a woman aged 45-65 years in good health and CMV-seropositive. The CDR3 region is CASSRDGTGAEKLFF. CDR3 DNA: TGTGCCAGCTCACGCGACGGGACAGGGGCTGAAAAACTGTTTTTT. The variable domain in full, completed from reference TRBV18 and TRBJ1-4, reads NAGVMQNPRHLVRRRGQEARLRCSPMKGHSHVYWYRQLPEEGLKFMVYLQKENIIDESGMPKERFSAEFPKEGPSILRIQQVVRGDSAAYFCASSRDGTGAEKLFFGSGTQLSVL.